This T cell receptor (beta chain) was observed in a study of Ad26.COV2.S vaccination and SARS-CoV-2 variants. Only in-frame clones appear in the TCRdb table, and some are missing; sequencing was by immunoSEQ multiplex PCR. The table shows about 350,000 clones, with 80% to 90% occurring only once. This CDR3 comprises 12 residues. Trimming shortened V by 2 bases and J by 8 bases, and 7 bases separated the two germline ends. In germline, CDR1 is SEHNR, CDR2 FQNEAQ (reference sequence). On this clone itself: What it binds is unknown.

Points from the study as a whole: Possible underestimation of total T cell responses by the TCR breadth and depth analyses was noted. Comparable non-spike TCR breadth was observed in vaccine and placebo recipients.

Regarding treatment: roughly 20 received Ad26.COV2.S at low or high dose, single or two shots; roughly 5 received placebo; per-sample allocation not given. Day 63 following the first vaccine or placebo injection was when the samples were taken. Wuhan-strain SARS-CoV-2 spike was expressed by the Ad26 vector that made up the vaccine. The sample consisted of peripheral blood, taken in a trial of Ad26.COV2.S vaccine versus placebo. This receptor was taken from a person between 18 and 65 years old who received the Ad26.COV2.S COVID-19 vaccine or a placebo. V is TRBV7-9 and J is TRBJ2-1; D is uncertain. In nucleotides, the CDR3 is TGTGCCAGCAGCTTATGGGGTGATGAGCAGTTCTTC. It specifies CASSLWGDEQFF.